This TCR beta chain was identified during a study of blood T cell repertoires in COVID-19 (dated by TCRdb to 2018 to 2020). Regarding the study in general: Samples from collaborators originated in the United States, Italy and Spain and spanned both the acute and convalescent phases of COVID-19. The prospective study material was composed of cDNA or gDNA derived from T cells, B-cell-depleted T cells, or PBMCs. The dataset comprised deeply sampled blood TCRbeta repertoires from subjects exposed to, actively infected with, or recovered from COVID-19. The repertoires were released in a freely available public database meant as a resource for research on the immune response to SARS-CoV-2. The samples were drawn from the first 160 participants of the ongoing ImmuneRACE study and from over a thousand subjects provided by 6 global collaborators. A de-identified subject ID, COVID-19 status, age in years and sex were almost always included in the sample metadata. Where available, HLA class I and class II types were obtained from metadata supplied by the sample provider rather than from assay-based typing. Findings and caveats that apply to the study as a whole: Clinical and demographic metadata were provided uncurated, with the amount varying by source and participant.

The immunoSEQ Assay, a bias-controlled multiplex PCR, was used to amplify TCRbeta CDR3 regions from genomic DNA. On the study's bioinformatics: Nucleated cell counts per sample were estimated from amplification of reference gene primers within the assay. Sequence reads were collapsed and filtered to measure the absolute abundance of every unique TCRbeta CDR3 rearrangement. For each sample, productive Simpson clonality was calculated as the square root of Simpson's diversity index over productive rearrangements. TCRdb limited this immuneACCESS table to in-frame rearrangements with V and J called. A share of clones is missing; checked studies link under half to unresolved V genes, and the rest is unexplained. V and J calls and clone size follow that table, whereas D and trimming were derived from the DNA. This sample lists around 130,000 clones; 86% were detected once. Approximately 16% of the sample is held by the ten biggest clonotypes.

Samples from volunteer blood donors who had recovered from COVID-19 were contributed by a second Seattle source. Collaborating institutions collected whole blood in K2EDTA tubes following their own protocols. Collaborator samples were shipped for TCRbeta analysis as frozen whole blood, isolated PBMCs, or DNA extracted from either sample type. About this clone: Its antigen is still unknown. The input lacks base qualities; no much larger clone sits a single base away.

CDR1 is given as MNHEY and CDR2 as SVGEGT, both from the germline V gene. V is clipped by 3 bases and J by 2 bases, and the sequence between their germline boundaries is 7 bases long. The CDR3 measures 14 amino acids from cysteine to phenylalanine. The retained sequence is limited to the CDR3, 42 bases, with the frame set at the first base. The chain uses TRBV6-2 or TRBV6-3 and TRBJ1-4; TRBD1 might be the D gene, on 6 matching bases. The TCR comes from a woman aged 45-59 years who had recovered from COVID-19. Sequencing was done on a sample of peripheral blood. In nucleotides, the sequence is TGTGCCAGCAGTTATGGGGGCACTAATGAAAAACTGTTTTTT. Protein translation: CASSYGGTNEKLFF.